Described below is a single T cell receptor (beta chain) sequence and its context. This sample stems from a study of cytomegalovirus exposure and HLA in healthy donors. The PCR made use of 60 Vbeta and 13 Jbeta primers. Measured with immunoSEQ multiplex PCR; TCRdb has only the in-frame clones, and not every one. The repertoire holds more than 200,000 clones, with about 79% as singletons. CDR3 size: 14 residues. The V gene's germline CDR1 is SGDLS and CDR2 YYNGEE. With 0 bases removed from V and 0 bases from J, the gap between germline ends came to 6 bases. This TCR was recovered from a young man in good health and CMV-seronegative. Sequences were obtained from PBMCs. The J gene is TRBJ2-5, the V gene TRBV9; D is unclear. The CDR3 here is CASSVGADQETQYF. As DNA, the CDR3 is TGTGCCAGCAGCGTAGGCGCGGACCAAGAGACCCAGTACTTC.